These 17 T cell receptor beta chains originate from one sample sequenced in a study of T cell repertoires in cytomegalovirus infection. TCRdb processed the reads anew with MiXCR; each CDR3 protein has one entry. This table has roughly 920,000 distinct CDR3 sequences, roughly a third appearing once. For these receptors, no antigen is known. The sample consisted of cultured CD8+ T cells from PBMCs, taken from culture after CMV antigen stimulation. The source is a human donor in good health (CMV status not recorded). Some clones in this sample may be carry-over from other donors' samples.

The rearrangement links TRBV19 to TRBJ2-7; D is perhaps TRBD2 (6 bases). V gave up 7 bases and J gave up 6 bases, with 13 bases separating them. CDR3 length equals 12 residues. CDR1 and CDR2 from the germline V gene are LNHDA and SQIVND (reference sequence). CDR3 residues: CASNFAGREQYF. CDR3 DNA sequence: TGTGCCAGTAACTTCGCGGGGCGCGAGCAGTACTTC.

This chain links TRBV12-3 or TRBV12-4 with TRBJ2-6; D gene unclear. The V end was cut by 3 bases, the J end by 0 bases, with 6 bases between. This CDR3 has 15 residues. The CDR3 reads CASSFWPSGANVLTF. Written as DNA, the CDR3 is TGTGCCAGCAGTTTCTGGCCCTCTGGGGCCAACGTCCTGACTTTC.

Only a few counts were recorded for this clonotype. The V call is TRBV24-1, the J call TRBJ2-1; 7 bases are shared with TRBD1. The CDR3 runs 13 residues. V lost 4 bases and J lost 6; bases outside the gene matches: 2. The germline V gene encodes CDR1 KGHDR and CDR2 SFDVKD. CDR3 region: CATSDYRGNEQFF. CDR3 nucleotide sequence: TGTGCCACCAGTGACTACAGGGGCAATGAGCAGTTCTTC.

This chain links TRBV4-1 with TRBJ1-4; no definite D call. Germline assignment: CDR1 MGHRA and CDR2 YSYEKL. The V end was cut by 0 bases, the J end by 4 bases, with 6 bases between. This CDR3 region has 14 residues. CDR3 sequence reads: CASSQEEGNEKLFF. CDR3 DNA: TGCGCCAGCAGCCAAGAGGAAGGTAATGAAAAACTGTTTTTT.

The CDR3 loop reads CASSYGVRDNSPLHF. Here the CDR3 DNA reads TGTGCCAGCAGTTACGGGGTCAGAGATAATTCACCCCTCCACTTT. The rearrangement uses TRBV6-5 and TRBJ1-6, with D unresolved. Trimming removed 2 bases at V and 5 bases at J, with 10 bases between. Germline CDR1 and CDR2: MNHEY and SVGAGI. This CDR3 has 15 residues.

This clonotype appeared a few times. CDR3 coding DNA: TGTGCCAGCACCCGACTAGAGGGAGGATACGAGCAGTACTTC. Its protein is CASTRLEGGYEQYF. The V call is TRBV6-1, the J call TRBJ2-7; D may be TRBD2 (6 bases). Trimming left V 7 bases short and J 4 bases short, with 17 bases between. Germline V gene data show CDR1 as MNHNS and CDR2 as SASEGT. CDR3 length: 14 residues.

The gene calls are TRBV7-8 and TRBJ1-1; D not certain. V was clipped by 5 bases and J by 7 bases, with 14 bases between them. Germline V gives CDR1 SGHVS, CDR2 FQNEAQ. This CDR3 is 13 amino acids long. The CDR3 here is CASSMGPRGEAFF. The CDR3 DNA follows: TGTGCCAGCAGCATGGGCCCCCGGGGTGAAGCTTTCTTT. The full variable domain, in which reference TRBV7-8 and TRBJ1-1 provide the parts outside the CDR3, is GAGVSQSPRYKVAKRGQDVALRCDPISGHVSLFWYQQALGQGPEFLTYFQNEAQLDKSGLPSDRFFAERPEGSVSTLKIQRTQQEDSAVYLCASSMGPRGEAFFGQGTRLTVV.

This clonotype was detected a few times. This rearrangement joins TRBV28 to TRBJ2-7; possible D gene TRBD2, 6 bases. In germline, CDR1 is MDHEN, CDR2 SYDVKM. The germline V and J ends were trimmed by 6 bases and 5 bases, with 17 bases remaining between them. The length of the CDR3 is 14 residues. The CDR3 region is CASSLPGVHDEQYV. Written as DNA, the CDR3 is TGTGCCAGCAGCCTACCGGGGGTACACGACGAGCAGTACGTC.

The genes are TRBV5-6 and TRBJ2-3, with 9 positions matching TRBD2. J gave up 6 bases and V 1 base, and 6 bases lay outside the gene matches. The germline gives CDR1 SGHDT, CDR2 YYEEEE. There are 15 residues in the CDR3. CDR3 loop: CASSLKLAGWDTQYF. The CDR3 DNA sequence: TGTGCCAGCAGCTTGAAACTAGCGGGTTGGGATACGCAGTATTTT.

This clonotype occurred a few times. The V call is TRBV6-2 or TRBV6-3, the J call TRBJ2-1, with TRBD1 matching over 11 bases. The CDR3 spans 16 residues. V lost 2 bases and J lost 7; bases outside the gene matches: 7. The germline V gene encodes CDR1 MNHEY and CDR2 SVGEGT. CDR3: CASSYRRDRGRNEQFF. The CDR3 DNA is TGTGCCAGCAGTTACCGTCGGGACAGGGGGAGGAATGAGCAGTTCTTC.

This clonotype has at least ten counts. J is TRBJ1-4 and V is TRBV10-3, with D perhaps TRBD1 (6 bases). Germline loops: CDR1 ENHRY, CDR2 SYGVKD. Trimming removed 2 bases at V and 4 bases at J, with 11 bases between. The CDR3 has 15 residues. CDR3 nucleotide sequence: TGTGCCATCAGTGAGGAGGACAGCTATAATGAAAAACTGTTTTTT. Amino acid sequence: CAISEEDSYNEKLFF.

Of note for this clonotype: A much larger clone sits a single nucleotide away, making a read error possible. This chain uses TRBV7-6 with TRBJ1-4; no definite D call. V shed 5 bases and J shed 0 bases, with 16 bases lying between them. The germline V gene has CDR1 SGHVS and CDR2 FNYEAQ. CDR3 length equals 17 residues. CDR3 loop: CASSIVDWGATNEKLFF. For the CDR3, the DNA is TGTGCCAGCAGCATAGTAGACTGGGGTGCAACTAATGAAAAACTGTTTTTT.

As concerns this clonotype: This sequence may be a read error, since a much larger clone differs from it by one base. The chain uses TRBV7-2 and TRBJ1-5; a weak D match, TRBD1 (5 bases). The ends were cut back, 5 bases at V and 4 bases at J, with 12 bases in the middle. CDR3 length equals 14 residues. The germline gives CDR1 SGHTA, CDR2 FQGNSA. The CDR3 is CTSSPRDHNQPQHF. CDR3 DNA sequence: TGTACCAGCAGCCCTCGGGACCATAATCAGCCCCAGCATTTT.

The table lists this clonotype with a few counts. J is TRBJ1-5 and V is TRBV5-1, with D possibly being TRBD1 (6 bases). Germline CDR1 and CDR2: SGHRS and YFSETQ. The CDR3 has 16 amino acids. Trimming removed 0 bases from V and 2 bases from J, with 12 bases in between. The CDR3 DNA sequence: TGCGCCAGCAGCTTGGCCGGGGGGGGCGGCAATCAGCCCCAGCATTTT. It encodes CASSLAGGGGNQPQHF.

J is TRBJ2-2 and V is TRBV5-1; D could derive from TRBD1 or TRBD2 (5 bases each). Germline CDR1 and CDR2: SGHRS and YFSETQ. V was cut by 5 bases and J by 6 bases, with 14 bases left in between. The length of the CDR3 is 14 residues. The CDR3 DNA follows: TGCGCCAGCAGTAGGGGACGGGATGCCGGGGAGCTGTTTTTT. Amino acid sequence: CASSRGRDAGELFF.

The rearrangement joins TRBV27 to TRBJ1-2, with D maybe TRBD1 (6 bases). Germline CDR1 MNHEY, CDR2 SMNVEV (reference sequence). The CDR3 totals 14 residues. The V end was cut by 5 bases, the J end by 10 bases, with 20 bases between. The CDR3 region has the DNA TGTGCCAGCAGTCACCCGGGACACAGATCTCCCTACACCTTC. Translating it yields CASSHPGHRSPYTF.

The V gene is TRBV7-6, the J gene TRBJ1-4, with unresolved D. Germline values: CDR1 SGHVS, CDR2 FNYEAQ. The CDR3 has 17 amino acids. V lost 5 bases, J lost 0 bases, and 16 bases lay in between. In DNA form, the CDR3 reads TGTGCCAGCAGCCCGGGGATCGAGTGGGCAACTAATGAAAAACTGTTTTTT. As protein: CASSPGIEWATNEKLFF.